The 18 T cell receptor beta chains in this list originate from one sample, sequenced in a study of T cell responses to AZD1222 COVID-19 vaccine. Some clones are missing from TCRdb's copy, which holds only in-frame ones; the method was immunoSEQ multiplex PCR. This sample has about 170,000 clones; around 90% occur once, and the top ten carry 1.6%. Sequenced here: peripheral blood, sampled on day 0 of AZD1222 vaccination. These receptors came from an adult in good health.

In its sample, this clone was seen once. The chain uses TRBV2 and TRBJ2-3; no firm D call. The germline gives CDR1 SNHLY, CDR2 FYNNEI. CDR3 length: 14 amino acids. Deletions cut 6 bases from V and 4 bases from J, with 14 bases between. This CDR3 is CASRGPGGADTQYF. Here the CDR3 DNA reads TGTGCCAGCAGAGGACCTGGTGGAGCAGATACGCAGTATTTT.

This CDR3 reads CASSFPGMRAFF. The CDR3 bases are TGTGCCAGCAGCTTCCCAGGGATGAGGGCTTTCTTT. The rearrangement links TRBV5-4 to TRBJ1-1; D is perhaps TRBD1 (5 bases). The V end was cut by 2 bases, the J end by 11 bases, with 13 bases between. The CDR3 is made up of 12 amino acids. Germline-derived CDR1 and CDR2 are SGHNT and YYREEE (reference sequence). Variable domain in full (rest from reference TRBV5-4 and TRBJ1-1): ETGVTQSPTHLIKTRGQQVTLRCSSQSGHNTVSWYQQALGQGPQFIFQYYREEENGRGNFPPRFSGLQFPNYSSELNVNALELDDSALYLCASSFPGMRAFFGQGTRLTVV.

A few counts support this clone. The V gene is TRBV4-3, the J gene TRBJ1-3, with a possible D match to TRBD1 (5 bases). Germline CDR1 and CDR2: LGHNA and YSLEER. The CDR3 is 16 amino acids. The ends were cut back, 4 bases at V and 3 bases at J, with 16 bases in the middle. DNA for the CDR3: TGCGCCAGCAGCCCCCAAGAGGGGTTCGGTGGAAACACCATATATTTT. This encodes CASSPQEGFGGNTIYF.

This chain joins TRBV12-3 or TRBV12-4 and TRBJ1-5; possible D gene TRBD1, 5 bases. Trimming left V 7 bases short and J 7 bases short, with 14 bases between. The CDR3 is 13 residues long. In nucleotides, the CDR3 is TGTGCCAGCACCCTTGTGGGGGAGCAGCCCCAGCATTTT. Its translation is CASTLVGEQPQHF.

The V gene is TRBV10-1, the J gene TRBJ2-3; 9 bases fit TRBD2. V trimming: 4 bases; J trimming: 4 bases; junction bases outside the gene matches: 6. The CDR3 covers 15 residues. Germline V gene sequence: CDR1 WNHNN, CDR2 SYGVQD (reference sequence). For the CDR3, the DNA is TGCGCCAGCAGTGGAGGAGTAGCGGGGGCAGATACGCAGTATTTT. This sequence encodes CASSGGVAGADTQYF.

The CDR3 DNA reads TGTGCCAGCAGCTTGAGGGCGGGGGCTGGCAATCAGCCCCAGCATTTT. Amino acid sequence: CASSLRAGAGNQPQHF. The V and J genes are TRBV5-5 and TRBJ1-5; possibly TRBD1 for D (6 bases). Germline V gene data show CDR1 as SGHKS and CDR2 as YYEKEE (reference sequence). V was trimmed by 1 base and J by 2 bases, leaving 13 bases between them. This CDR3 is 16 amino acids long.

The chain employs TRBV29-1 and TRBJ1-3; no reliable D call. V lost 4 bases and J 0 bases, leaving 10 bases between the germline ends. The CDR3 is 14 amino acids. Germline assignment: CDR1 SQVTM and CDR2 ANQGSEA. CDR3 in amino acids: CSVVGRSSGNTIYF. CDR3 nucleotides: TGCAGCGTTGTTGGACGGAGCTCTGGAAACACCATATATTTT.

The chain employs TRBV4-1 and TRBJ1-1; TRBD1 matches 8 bases. The CDR3 contains 18 residues. V shed 2 bases and J 6 bases; nucleotides not matched to a gene: 17. CDR1 and CDR2 from the germline V gene are MGHRA and YSYEKL. CDR3 DNA sequence: TGCGCCAGCAGCCAATTGTACCGGGACAGGAGGAGAATGGCTGAAGCTTTCTTT. Its protein is CASSQLYRDRRRMAEAFF.

With regard to this clone: An end of the junction differs from the germline gene, which may be a read error. V usage is TRBV7-7 and J usage is TRBJ2-1, with D maybe TRBD2 (6 bases). Per germline, CDR1 SSHAT and CDR2 FNYEAQ (reference sequence). The CDR3 is made up of 13 amino acids. The CDR3 DNA is TGTGCTAGCAGCTTAGGAGGGCGCAATGAGCAGTTCTTC. Its translation: CASSLGGRNEQFF. The complete variable domain, with remaining parts taken from reference TRBV7-7 and TRBJ2-1, reads GAGVSQSPRYKVTKRGQDVTLRCDPISSHATLYWYQQALGQGPEFLTYFNYEAQPDKSGLPSDRFSAERPEGSISTLTIQRTEQRDSAMYRCASSLGGRNEQFFGPGTRLTVL.

DNA for the CDR3: TGCGCCAGCAGTGAGTCGTCCGGGCTAAAAGAGACCCAGTACTTC. The encoded protein is CASSESSGLKETQYF. The chain joins TRBV10-1 to TRBJ2-5; no firm D call. Trimming shortened V by 0 bases and J by 3 bases, and 11 bases separated the two germline ends. This CDR3 region has 15 residues. Germline assignment: CDR1 WNHNN and CDR2 SYGVQD (reference sequence).

The V and J genes are TRBV19 and TRBJ1-3, with a possible D match to TRBD1 (5 bases). CDR1 LNHDA and CDR2 SQIVND come from the germline V gene (reference sequence). CDR3 length: 17 residues. The V end lost 3 bases, the J end lost 2 bases, and 17 bases lay between the germline ends. The CDR3 DNA follows: TGTGCCAGTAGTATGATAGGTCAGGGCCTCGCTGGAAACACCATATATTTT. Its protein is CASSMIGQGLAGNTIYF.

The chain carries TRBV2 and TRBJ1-2; D remains ambiguous. CDR1 and CDR2 (germline): SNHLY, FYNNEI. Trimming removed 7 bases at V and 4 bases at J, with 10 bases between. The CDR3 loop spans 12 amino acids. CDR3: CASNTYAYGYTF. The CDR3 DNA reads as TGTGCCAGCAATACGTACGCCTATGGCTACACCTTC. Variable domain in full (rest from reference TRBV2 and TRBJ1-2): EPEVTQTPSHQVTQMGQEVILRCVPISNHLYFYWYRQILGQKVEFLVSFYNNEISEKSEIFDDQFSVERPDGSNFTLKIRSTKLEDSAMYFCASNTYAYGYTFGSGTRLTVV.

The chain employs TRBV10-3 and TRBJ2-2; D ambiguous. The length of the CDR3 is 14 residues. Trimming cost V 0 bases and J 4 bases, with 6 bases left between them. Germline CDR1 ENHRY, CDR2 SYGVKD. CDR3 sequence (DNA): TGTGCCATCAGTGAGTCGATACTCACCGGGGAGCTGTTTTTT. Its protein is CAISESILTGELFF.

This chain uses TRBV10-3 with TRBJ2-2; 7 positions match TRBD2. CDR1 is ENHRY and CDR2 is SYGVKD in the germline V gene. V gave up 2 bases and J gave up 3 bases; unmatched junction bases: 0. This CDR3 comprises 14 residues. The CDR3 spells CAISEGRDTGELFF. CDR3 nucleotides: TGTGCCATCAGTGAGGGGAGGGACACCGGGGAGCTGTTTTTT.

This chain links TRBV18 with TRBJ2-2; no clear D gene. Germline-derived CDR1 and CDR2 are KGHSH and LQKENI. The CDR3 runs to 16 residues. V was trimmed by 3 bases and J by 1 base, leaving 12 bases between them. The CDR3 loop reads CASSPLGRMNTGELFF. CDR3 DNA: TGTGCCAGCTCACCCCTAGGACGGATGAACACCGGGGAGCTGTTTTTT.

The rearrangement joins TRBV2 to TRBJ2-3; D is possibly TRBD2 (6 bases). There are 14 residues in the CDR3. V shed 7 bases and J shed 4 bases, with 15 bases lying between them. CDR1 and CDR2 from the germline V gene are SNHLY and FYNNEI. For the CDR3, the DNA is TGTGCCAGCATGCCCGACGCGGGGTCAGATACGCAGTATTTT. Amino acid sequence: CASMPDAGSDTQYF.

The gene calls are TRBV19 and TRBJ1-6; possible D gene TRBD1, 6 bases. This CDR3 has 16 residues. The V end lost 6 bases, the J end lost 5 bases, and 17 bases lay between the germline ends. Germline loops: CDR1 LNHDA, CDR2 SQIVND (reference sequence). The CDR3 nucleotides read TGTGCCAGTAGCCCCGGTATCAGGGGAGATAATTCACCCCTCCACTTT. This translates into CASSPGIRGDNSPLHF.

The rearrangement links TRBV29-1 to TRBJ2-1; 8 bases line up with TRBD1. The CDR3 extends over 12 amino acids. Germline assignment: CDR1 SQVTM and CDR2 ANQGSEA. Unmatched junction bases numbered 0, after V lost 3 bases and J lost 5 bases. CDR3 nucleotide sequence: TGCAGCGTTGACAGGGGGCACAATGAGCAGTTCTTC. This translates into CSVDRGHNEQFF.